Below, 5 T cell receptor beta chains from the same sample are listed, as sequenced in a study of chemoradiotherapy in HPV16-positive cancers (dated by TCRdb to the early 2020s). The receptor library was made with the immunoSEQ multiplex PCR assay. TCRdb mirrors the immuneACCESS table, restricted to in-frame sequences. Some clones are absent from its copies; in checked studies, under half trace to an unresolved V gene, and the reason for the others is unknown. The table for this sample lists 4,500 or so clones; under 90% of them were counted only once. The ten largest account for roughly 2.5% of the sample. This specimen was tumor tissue, taken from a patient who underwent chemoradiotherapy. The receptor source for this set is a human donor with HPV-associated anogenital cancer.

The chain couples TRBV2 to TRBJ2-5; TRBD1 aligns across 9 bases. The ends lost 6 bases at V and 5 bases at J; junction bases unmatched: 4. This CDR3 has 13 amino acids. Germline assignment: CDR1 SNHLY and CDR2 FYNNEI. The DNA of the CDR3 is TGTGCCAGCAGGAGGGACAGGGAGGAGACCCAGTACTTC. It translates to CASRRDREETQYF.

CDR3 nucleotide sequence: TGTGCCAGCAGTTACGCTGGACAGGTCGGCTACACCTTC. Translation: CASSYAGQVGYTF. The V call is TRBV6-5, the J call TRBJ1-2; 7 bases line up with TRBD1. Losses at the gene ends were 2 bases for V and 8 bases for J; bases not matched to a gene: 5. The germline CDR1 and CDR2 sequences are MNHEY and SVGAGI. This CDR3 is built from 13 residues.

V and J are TRBV7-8 and TRBJ2-7; no definite D call. This CDR3 is built from 16 residues. Germline V CDR1 and CDR2: SGHVS, FQNEAQ. V lost 1 base, J lost 5 bases, and 18 bases lay in between. CDR3 in amino acids: CASSLEGANTFHEQYF. The CDR3 DNA is TGTGCCAGCAGCTTAGAGGGTGCGAACACGTTCCACGAGCAGTACTTC.

This chain uses TRBV2 with TRBJ1-6; unclear D gene. From germline, CDR1 is SNHLY and CDR2 FYNNEI. The CDR3 spans 14 residues. Trimming took 3 bases from V and 7 from J, leaving 10 bases between them. The CDR3 nucleotides read TGTGCCAGCAGTGAGGCAGGAGACAATTCACCCCTCCACTTT. This sequence encodes CASSEAGDNSPLHF.

The rearrangement joins TRBV9 to TRBJ2-3, with no clear D. V was cut by 3 bases and J by 4 bases, with 15 bases left in between. This CDR3 has 15 amino acids. CDR1 and CDR2 (germline): SGDLS, YYNGEE. CDR3 protein: CASSASWASADTQYF. In DNA form, the CDR3 reads TGTGCCAGCAGCGCCTCGTGGGCGTCCGCAGATACGCAGTATTTT. Full variable domain (outside the CDR3, taken from reference TRBV9 and TRBJ2-3): DSGVTQTPKHLITATGQRVTLRCSPRSGDLSVYWYQQSLDQGLQFLIQYYNGEERAKGNILERFSAQQFPDLHSELNLSSLELGDSALYFCASSASWASADTQYFGPGTRLTVL.